This TCR beta chain derives from a study of cytomegalovirus exposure and HLA in healthy donors. General study results and limits: Later work showed greater clonal expansion in HLA-associated TCR beta chains than in equally common others. Accurate predictions that matched the HLA-A and HLA-B alleles of most subjects were reportedly made from TCR beta sequences.

PCR involved 60 Vbeta and 13 Jbeta primers. The data were produced by immunoSEQ multiplex PCR, yet TCRdb's version contains in-frame clones alone and is incomplete. The table lists some 140,000 clones, approximately 73% of them singletons. Trimming shortened V by 0 bases and J by 0 bases, and 15 bases separated the two germline ends. CDR1 and CDR2 from the germline V gene are KGHSH and LQKENI. The CDR3 has 18 amino acids. Comments on this clone: Its antigen is currently unknown.

This TCR was recovered from a woman in her 40s in good health and CMV-seronegative. Sequencing input: PBMCs. The chain employs TRBV18 and TRBJ1-3; D is unresolved. CDR3 in amino acids: CASSPPGEAIASGNTIYF. The CDR3 DNA follows: TGTGCCAGCTCACCACCCGGGGAAGCTATCGCCTCTGGAAACACCATATATTTT.